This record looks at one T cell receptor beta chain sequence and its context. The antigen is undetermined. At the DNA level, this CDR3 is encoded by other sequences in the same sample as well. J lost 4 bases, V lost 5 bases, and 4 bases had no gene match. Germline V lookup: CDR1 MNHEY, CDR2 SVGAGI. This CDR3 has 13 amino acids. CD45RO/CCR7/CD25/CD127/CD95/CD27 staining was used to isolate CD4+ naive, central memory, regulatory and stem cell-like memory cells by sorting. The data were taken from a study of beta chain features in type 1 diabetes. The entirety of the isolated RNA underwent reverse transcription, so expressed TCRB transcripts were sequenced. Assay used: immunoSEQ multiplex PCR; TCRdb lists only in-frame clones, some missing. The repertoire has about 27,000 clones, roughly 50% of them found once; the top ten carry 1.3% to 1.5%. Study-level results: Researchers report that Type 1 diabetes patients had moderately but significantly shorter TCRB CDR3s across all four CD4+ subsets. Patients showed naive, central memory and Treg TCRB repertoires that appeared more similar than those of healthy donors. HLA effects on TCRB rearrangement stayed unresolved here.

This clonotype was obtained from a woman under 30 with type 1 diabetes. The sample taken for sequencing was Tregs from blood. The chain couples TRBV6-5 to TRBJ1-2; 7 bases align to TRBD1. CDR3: CASSPPGGYGYTF. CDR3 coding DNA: TGTGCCAGCAGTCCCCCAGGGGGCTATGGCTACACCTTC.